A single sample is the source of the 21 T cell receptor beta chains below, sequenced in a study of beta chain features in type 1 diabetes. Study findings and constraints: All four CD4+ subsets of Type 1 diabetes patients contained TCRB CDR3s that were moderately but significantly shorter.

For these receptors, no antigen is known. Since all of the isolated RNA was reverse transcribed, expressed TCRB transcripts were what got sequenced. TCRdb's copy holds only in-frame clones and misses some; the assay was immunoSEQ multiplex PCR. The sample consists of 150,000 to 180,000 clones, approximately 10% of them appearing once. Sample: central memory CD4+ T cells from blood. Receptors originate from a man aged 25-40 years with type 1 diabetes.

This clone was seen more than once but under ten times. V is TRBV7-2 and J is TRBJ1-4, with D unresolved. Looked up from germline, CDR1 is SGHTA and CDR2 is FQGNSA. The CDR3 length is 16 residues. With 2 bases removed from V and 1 base from J, the gap between germline ends came to 11 bases. CDR3 protein: CASSLRRRGTNEKLFF. The CDR3 DNA sequence: TGTGCCAGCAGCTTAAGACGGCGGGGAACTAATGAAAAACTGTTTTTT.

This clone was counted a single time. The CDR3, as DNA: TGTGCCAGCAGTGAAGCGGGCCTATCCTACAATGAGCAGTTCTTC. It yields the protein CASSEAGLSYNEQFF. The V gene is TRBV2, the J gene TRBJ2-1; D gene uncertain. V was clipped by 0 bases and J by 1 base, with 7 bases between them. The germline V gene has CDR1 SNHLY and CDR2 FYNNEI. The CDR3 has 15 residues. The whole variable domain, remainder taken from reference TRBV2 and TRBJ2-1, is EPEVTQTPSHQVTQMGQEVILRCVPISNHLYFYWYRQILGQKVEFLVSFYNNEISEKSEIFDDQFSVERPDGSNFTLKIRSTKLEDSAMYFCASSEAGLSYNEQFFGPGTRLTVL.

This clone was counted between two and nine times. The CDR3 DNA sequence: TGTGCCAGCAGCGTAGACAGCCATGAGCAGTTCTTC. This codes for CASSVDSHEQFF. The J gene is TRBJ2-1, the V gene TRBV5-4; TRBD1 is a possible D gene (5 bases). With 4 bases removed from V and 8 bases from J, the gap between germline ends came to 10 bases. The CDR3 is made up of 12 amino acids. CDR1 and CDR2 (germline): SGHNT, YYREEE (reference sequence).

V gene TRBV18 combines with J gene TRBJ2-1; possible D gene TRBD2, 6 bases. Trimming took off 2 bases at V and 4 bases at J, with 9 bases between the two ends. The CDR3 is 14 residues long. Germline V lookup: CDR1 KGHSH, CDR2 LQKENI. CDR3 in DNA: TGTGCCAGCTCACCAGGGACTCTGTACAATGAGCAGTTCTTC. Its translation: CASSPGTLYNEQFF.

This chain connects TRBV2 to TRBJ2-2; tentatively, D is TRBD2 (5 bases). CDR1 SNHLY and CDR2 FYNNEI come from the germline V gene. Trimming pared 5 bases from V and 6 bases from J, leaving 7 bases between. This CDR3 is 12 amino acids long. For the CDR3, the DNA is TGTGCCAGCAGTTTAGCGTCCGGGGAGCTGTTTTTT. As protein: CASSLASGELFF.

V is TRBV7-3 and J is TRBJ2-5; D not certain. Per the germline V gene, CDR1 is SGHTA and CDR2 is FQGTGA. The CDR3 contains 13 residues. Trimming took 2 bases from V and 2 from J, leaving 6 bases between them. The DNA of the CDR3 is TGTGCCAGCAGCTTAGACGGGCAAGAGACCCAGTACTTC. Its protein product is CASSLDGQETQYF.

The chain joins TRBV9 to TRBJ2-4, with a possible D match to TRBD2 (6 bases). The V gene lost 2 bases and the J gene lost 6 bases, with 12 bases spanning the gap. The CDR3 sequence is 14 residues long. Germline loops: CDR1 SGDLS, CDR2 YYNGEE. The chain's CDR3 is CASSVGGRLNIQYF. CDR3 nucleotide sequence: TGTGCCAGCAGCGTGGGGGGACGGCTAAACATTCAGTACTTC.

This clone was seen only a few times. The chain couples TRBV28 to TRBJ1-1; D gene ambiguous. Germline V gives CDR1 MDHEN, CDR2 SYDVKM. Trimming left V 6 bases short and J 3 bases short, with 8 bases between. This CDR3 is 12 amino acids long. Written as DNA, the CDR3 is TGTGCCAGCAGCTCCTACTACACTGAAGCTTTCTTT. The encoded protein is CASSSYYTEAFF.

The genes are TRBV28 and TRBJ2-2, with D possibly being TRBD1 (6 bases). V dropped 3 bases and J dropped 7 bases, with 12 bases sitting between them. CDR3 length equals 14 residues. Germline V CDR1 and CDR2: MDHEN, SYDVKM. The CDR3 loop is CASSLVQGHGELFF. CDR3 nucleotides: TGTGCCAGCAGTTTGGTACAGGGACACGGGGAGCTGTTTTTT. The full variable domain, in which reference TRBV28 and TRBJ2-2 provide the parts outside the CDR3, is DVKVTQSSRYLVKRTGEKVFLECVQDMDHENMFWYRQDPGLGLRLIYFSYDVKMKEKGDIPEGYSVSREKKERFSLILESASTNQTSMYLCASSLVQGHGELFFGEGSRLTVL.

The chain uses TRBV21-1 and TRBJ2-2; the D call of TRBD2 is as the table states it, not checked on the DNA. TRBV21-1 constitutes a pseudogene. The CDR3 consists of 14 residues. CDR3 nucleotide sequence: TGTGCCAGCAGCAAAGCCGGGGGGAACGGGGAGCTGTTTTTT. Protein product: CASSKAGGNGELFF.

The rearrangement uses TRBV18 and TRBJ2-1, with D perhaps matching TRBD2 (7 bases). This CDR3 comprises 13 residues. V was shortened by 1 base and J by 7 bases, with 8 bases between the two germline ends. Per the germline V gene, CDR1 is KGHSH and CDR2 is LQKENI. The CDR3 spells CASSPQGGNEQFF. The DNA of the CDR3 is TGTGCCAGCTCACCACAGGGGGGGAATGAGCAGTTCTTC. The full variable domain, its missing parts supplied by reference TRBV18 and TRBJ2-1, is NAGVMQNPRHLVRRRGQEARLRCSPMKGHSHVYWYRQLPEEGLKFMVYLQKENIIDESGMPKERFSAEFPKEGPSILRIQQVVRGDSAAYFCASSPQGGNEQFFGPGTRLTVL.

This clone has only a few counts. The sample has other DNA sequences that encode this CDR3 too. The V call is TRBV2, the J call TRBJ1-1; tentative D call: TRBD1 (6 bases). In germline, CDR1 is SNHLY, CDR2 FYNNEI. The CDR3 totals 13 residues. V lost 6 bases and J lost 2, with 10 bases in between. CDR3 sequence: CASSPQGNTEAFF. CDR3 nucleotide sequence: TGTGCCAGCAGCCCACAGGGAAACACTGAAGCTTTCTTT.

V is TRBV7-8 and J is TRBJ2-1; D uncertain. The ends were cut back, 0 bases at V and 4 bases at J, with 7 bases in the middle. The germline gives CDR1 SGHVS, CDR2 FQNEAQ. The CDR3 is made up of 14 amino acids. The CDR3, as DNA: TGTGCCAGCAGCTTAGCGGCAGGATACAATGAGCAGTTCTTC. This sequence encodes CASSLAAGYNEQFF.

The genes are TRBV9 and TRBJ2-3, with D perhaps TRBD1 (6 bases). The length of the CDR3 is 16 residues. Germline CDR1 SGDLS, CDR2 YYNGEE. V was cut by 1 base and J by 1 base, with 13 bases left in between. In nucleotides, the CDR3 is TGTGCCAGCAGCGTAAGGGGGTTTGTGGGCACAGATACGCAGTATTTT. It is translated as CASSVRGFVGTDTQYF.

V gene TRBV25-1 combines with J gene TRBJ2-6; D is perhaps TRBD1 (6 bases). Germline lookup yields CDR1 MGHDK and CDR2 SYGVNS. The CDR3 is 15 amino acids. Trimming stripped 6 bases from V and 0 bases from J, with 9 bases between. The CDR3 loop is CASSQTGSGANVLTF. Written as DNA, the CDR3 is TGTGCCAGCAGCCAGACAGGCTCTGGGGCCAACGTCCTGACTTTC. The full variable domain, in which reference TRBV25-1 and TRBJ2-6 provide the parts outside the CDR3, is EADIYQTPRYLVIGTGKKITLECSQTMGHDKMYWYQQDPGMELHLIHYSYGVNSTEKGDLSSESTVSRIRTEHFPLTLESARPSHTSQYLCASSQTGSGANVLTFGAGSRLTVL.

The chain carries TRBV28 and TRBJ2-5, with D perhaps TRBD1 (5 bases). The CDR3 length is 15 residues. Trimming cost V 5 bases and J 1 base, with 14 bases left between them. In germline, CDR1 is MDHEN, CDR2 SYDVKM. The CDR3: CASSQGSTLQETQYF. The CDR3 DNA is TGTGCCAGCAGTCAGGGTAGTACTCTCCAAGAGACCCAGTACTTC. Complete variable domain (other parts from reference TRBV28 and TRBJ2-5): DVKVTQSSRYLVKRTGEKVFLECVQDMDHENMFWYRQDPGLGLRLIYFSYDVKMKEKGDIPEGYSVSREKKERFSLILESASTNQTSMYLCASSQGSTLQETQYFGPGTRLLVL.

This clone has a handful of counts. The DNA of the CDR3 is TGTGCCACCAGCAGACCAGACAGGGTGAACACCGGGGAGCTGTTTTTT. Translating gives CATSRPDRVNTGELFF. The chain joins TRBV15 to TRBJ2-2; 7 nucleotides agree with TRBD1. The V segment lost 2 bases and the J segment 1 base; nucleotides outside the gene matches: 4. CDR3 length: 16 amino acids. In germline, CDR1 is LNHNV, CDR2 YYDKDF (reference sequence).

This clone appeared a few times. This chain connects TRBV28 to TRBJ2-1; 13 bases are a match to TRBD2. Germline trimming cut 3 bases from V and 6 bases from J; bases unmatched to any gene: 5. The germline V gene has CDR1 MDHEN and CDR2 SYDVKM. The CDR3 is made up of 16 amino acids. The CDR3 loop reads CASSFPGTSGTNEQFF. The CDR3 DNA follows: TGTGCCAGCAGTTTTCCCGGGACTAGCGGGACCAATGAGCAGTTCTTC.

This clone has just a few counts. One end of the junction fails to match germline, which may point to a read error. This sequence joins TRBV7-7 and TRBJ2-1; 8 bases are shared with TRBD2. This CDR3 comprises 14 residues. CDR1 and CDR2 (germline): SSHAT, FNYEAQ (reference sequence). CDR3: CASSLEPAGVEQFF. CDR3 DNA: TGTGCTAGCAGCTTAGAGCCAGCGGGAGTTGAGCAGTTCTTC.

The CDR3 is CASSSLAGSAQETQYF. CDR3 nucleotides: TGTGCCAGCAGTTCACTGGCCGGGAGCGCCCAAGAGACCCAGTACTTC. The chain carries TRBV6-5 and TRBJ2-5, with D perhaps matching TRBD2 (6 bases). The CDR3 sequence is 16 residues long. Germline CDR1 reads MNHEY; CDR2 reads SVGAGI. V dropped 4 bases and J dropped 1 base, with 16 bases sitting between them.

The chain joins TRBV2 to TRBJ1-1; 8 positions match TRBD1. The germline V gene encodes CDR1 SNHLY and CDR2 FYNNEI. CDR3 length: 15 amino acids. With 2 bases clipped from V and 6 bases from J, the junction kept 8 bases outside the gene matches. CDR3 nucleotides: TGTGCCAGCAGTGAAAACGAACAGGGGGTGTCTGAAGCTTTCTTT. Protein product: CASSENEQGVSEAFF.